This T cell receptor (beta chain) was sequenced in a study of T-cell reconstitution after alpha-beta-depleted transplantation in children. Findings of the study overall: Several hundred expanded graft clones reportedly gave rise to the alpha-beta T cells present about two months after transplant. T cells produced anew were the main source of T-cell counts and diversity one year after transplant. Recipient T cells and thymic progenitors that survived gave rise to the high TCRbeta diversity observed at day 60 in some patients.

The TCRbeta library was prepared with unique molecular identifiers. TCRdb redid the calling of the PCR reads with MiXCR, one entry per CDR3 protein. The sample includes almost 500,000 distinct CDR3 sequences, over 9.5% of them seen just once. Trimming removed 1 base from V and 10 bases from J; junction bases left unmatched: 8. The CDR3 is made up of 15 amino acids. CDR1 is SGHTA, CDR2 FQGNSA, per germline. This clonotype occurred a few times. Its specificity is not known. This sample comprised PBMCs, obtained before TCRalphabeta/CD19-depleted stem cell transplant. The chain couples TRBV7-2 to TRBJ2-1; TRBD2 matches 9 bases. This TCR was recovered from a child under 10 years old with inherited bone marrow failure, due to receive a stem cell transplant. The CDR3 loop reads CASSLGPSGIGEQFF. CDR3 DNA sequence: TGTGCCAGCAGCTTAGGGCCTAGCGGGATCGGCGAGCAGTTCTTC.